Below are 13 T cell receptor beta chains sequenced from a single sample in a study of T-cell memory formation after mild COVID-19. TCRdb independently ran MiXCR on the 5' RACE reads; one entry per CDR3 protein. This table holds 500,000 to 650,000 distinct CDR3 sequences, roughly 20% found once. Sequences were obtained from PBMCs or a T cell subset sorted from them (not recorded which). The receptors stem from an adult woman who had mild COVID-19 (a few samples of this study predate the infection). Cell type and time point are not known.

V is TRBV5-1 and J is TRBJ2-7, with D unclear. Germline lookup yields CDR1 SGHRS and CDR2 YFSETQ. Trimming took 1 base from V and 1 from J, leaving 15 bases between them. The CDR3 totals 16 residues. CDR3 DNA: TGCGCCAGCAGCTTGAGGGCGTACATCGCTTCCTACGAGCAGTACTTC. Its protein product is CASSLRAYIASYEQYF.

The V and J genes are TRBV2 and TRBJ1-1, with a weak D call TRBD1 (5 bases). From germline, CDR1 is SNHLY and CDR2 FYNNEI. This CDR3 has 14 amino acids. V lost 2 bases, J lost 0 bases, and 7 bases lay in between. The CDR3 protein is CASSEWGVNTEAFF. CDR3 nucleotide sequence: TGTGCCAGCAGTGAATGGGGGGTGAACACTGAAGCTTTCTTT.

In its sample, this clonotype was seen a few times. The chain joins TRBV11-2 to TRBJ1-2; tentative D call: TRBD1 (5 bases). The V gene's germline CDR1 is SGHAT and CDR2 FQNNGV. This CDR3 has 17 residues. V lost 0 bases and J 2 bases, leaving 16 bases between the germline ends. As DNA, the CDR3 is TGTGCCAGCAGCTTAGATCGGGGCCAACGACTGAACTATGGCTACACCTTC. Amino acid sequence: CASSLDRGQRLNYGYTF. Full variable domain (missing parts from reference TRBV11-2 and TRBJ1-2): EAGVAQSPRYKIIEKRQSVAFWCNPISGHATLYWYQQILGQGPKLLIQFQNNGVVDDSQLPKDRFSAERLKGVDSTLKIQPAKLEDSAVYLCASSLDRGQRLNYGYTFGSGTRLTVV.

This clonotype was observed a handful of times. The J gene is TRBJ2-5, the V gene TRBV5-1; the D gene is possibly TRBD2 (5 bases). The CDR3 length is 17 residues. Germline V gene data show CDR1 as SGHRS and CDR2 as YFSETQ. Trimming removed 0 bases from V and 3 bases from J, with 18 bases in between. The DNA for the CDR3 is TGCGCCAGCAGCTTGGCCGGGAATAGCCGTATTAAAGAGACCCAGTACTTC. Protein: CASSLAGNSRIKETQYF.

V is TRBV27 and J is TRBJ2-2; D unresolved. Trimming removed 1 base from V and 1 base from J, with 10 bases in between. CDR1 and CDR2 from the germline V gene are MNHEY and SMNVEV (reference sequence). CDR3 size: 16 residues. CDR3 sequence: CASSLFGSENTGELFF. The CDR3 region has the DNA TGTGCCAGCAGTTTATTTGGGTCGGAGAACACCGGGGAGCTGTTTTTT.

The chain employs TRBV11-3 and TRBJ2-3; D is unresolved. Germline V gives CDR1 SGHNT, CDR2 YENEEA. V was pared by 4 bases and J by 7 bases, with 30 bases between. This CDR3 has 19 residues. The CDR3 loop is CASSYPSYGLGSEGYTQYF. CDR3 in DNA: TGTGCCAGCAGCTACCCCAGCTACGGGTTGGGGTCGGAAGGTTATACGCAGTATTTT.

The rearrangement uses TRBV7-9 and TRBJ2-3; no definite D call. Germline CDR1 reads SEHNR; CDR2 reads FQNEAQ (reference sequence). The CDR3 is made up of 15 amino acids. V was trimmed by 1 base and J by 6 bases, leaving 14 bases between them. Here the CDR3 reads CASSLDLSRTDTQYF. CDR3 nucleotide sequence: TGTGCCAGCAGCTTAGACTTGTCAAGGACGGATACGCAGTATTTT.

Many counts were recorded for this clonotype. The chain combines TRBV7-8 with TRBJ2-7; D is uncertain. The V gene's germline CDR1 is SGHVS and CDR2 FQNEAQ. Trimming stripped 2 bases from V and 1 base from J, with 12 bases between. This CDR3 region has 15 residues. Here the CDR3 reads CASSLRAGESYEQYF. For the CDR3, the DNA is TGTGCCAGCAGCTTACGGGCAGGCGAATCCTACGAGCAGTACTTC.

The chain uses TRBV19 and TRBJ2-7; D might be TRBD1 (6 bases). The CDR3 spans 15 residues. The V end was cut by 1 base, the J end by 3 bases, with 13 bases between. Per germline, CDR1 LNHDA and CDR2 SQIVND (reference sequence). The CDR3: CASSIGLLDSYEQYF. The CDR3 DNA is TGTGCCAGTAGTATAGGTCTTCTGGACAGCTACGAGCAGTACTTC.

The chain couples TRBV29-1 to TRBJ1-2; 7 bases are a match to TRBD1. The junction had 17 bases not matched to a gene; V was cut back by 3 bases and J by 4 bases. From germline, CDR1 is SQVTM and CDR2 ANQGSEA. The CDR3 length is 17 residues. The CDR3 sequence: CSVEDPSMTGSAYGYTF. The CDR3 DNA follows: TGCAGCGTTGAGGACCCTTCAATGACAGGGTCGGCCTATGGCTACACCTTC.

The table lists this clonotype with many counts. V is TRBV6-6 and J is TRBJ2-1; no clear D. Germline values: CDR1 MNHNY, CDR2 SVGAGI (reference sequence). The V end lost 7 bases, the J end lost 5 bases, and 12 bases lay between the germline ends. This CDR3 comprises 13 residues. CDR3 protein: CASNPWYDNEQFF. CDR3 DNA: TGTGCCAGCAACCCCTGGTACGACAATGAGCAGTTCTTC.

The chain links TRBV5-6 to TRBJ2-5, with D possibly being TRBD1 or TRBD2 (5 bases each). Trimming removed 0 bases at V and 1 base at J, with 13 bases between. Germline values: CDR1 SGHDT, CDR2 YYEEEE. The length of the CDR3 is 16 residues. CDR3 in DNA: TGTGCCAGCAGCTTGGAATGGGGCGCGGGCCAAGAGACCCAGTACTTC. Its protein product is CASSLEWGAGQETQYF.

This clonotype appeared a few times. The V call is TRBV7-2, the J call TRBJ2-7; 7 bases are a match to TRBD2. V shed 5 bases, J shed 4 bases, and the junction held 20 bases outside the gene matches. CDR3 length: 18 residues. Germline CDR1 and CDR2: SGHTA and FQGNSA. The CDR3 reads CASSPEWGGSRLGYEQYF. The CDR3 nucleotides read TGTGCCAGCAGCCCAGAGTGGGGGGGGAGCCGCCTGGGGTACGAGCAGTACTTC.